This is a list of T cell receptor beta chains from one sample in a study of cytomegalovirus exposure and HLA in healthy donors. Clones were read by immunoSEQ multiplex PCR, and TCRdb kept only the in-frame ones, dropping some. Of roughly 150,000 clones in the sample, 72% were seen once. Sequencing was carried out using PBMCs. The receptors originated from a man aged 40-55 years in good health and CMV-seronegative. The CDR3 runs from the conserved cysteine through the conserved F or W. The D gene is left open where the match is weak. The listing skips clone size in some rows; elsewhere it reads once, few, many or a size class.

d_call	v_call	clone_size	j_call	cdr3_aa	cdr3_nt
TRBD1	TRBV15	.	TRBJ1-6	CATSRLDRGNSPLHF	TGTGCCACCAGCAGACTGGACAGGGGTAATTCACCCCTCCACTTT
TRBD1	TRBV7-8	.	TRBJ1-5	CASSLVPGQGQPQHF	TGTGCCAGCAGCTTAGTGCCGGGACAGGGACAGCCCCAGCATTTT
.	TRBV7-3	few	TRBJ2-1	CASSLIGGSYNEQFF	TGTGCCAGCAGCTTAATCGGGGGCTCCTACAATGAGCAGTTCTTC
TRBD1	TRBV9	.	TRBJ1-1	CASSPPGTGNTEAFF	TGTGCCAGCAGCCCCCCCGGGACAGGGAACACTGAAGCTTTCTTT
TRBD2	TRBV9	.	TRBJ2-3	CASSLGLAATDTQYF	TGTGCCAGCAGCCTGGGACTAGCGGCGACAGATACGCAGTATTTT
TRBD1	TRBV30	once	TRBJ2-3	CACPDRVTDTQYF	TGTGCCTGTCCAGACAGGGTTACAGATACGCAGTATTTT
TRBD1	TRBV5-1	.	TRBJ1-2	CASSPPGTGFGYTF	TGCGCCAGCAGTCCGCCCGGGACAGGGTTTGGCTACACCTTC
.	TRBV5-1	.	TRBJ1-4	CASSGRGDEKLFF	TGCGCCAGCAGCGGACGGGGGGATGAAAAACTGTTTTTT
.	TRBV5-1	.	TRBJ1-3	CASSSLSSGGRTAGNTIYF	TGCGCCAGCAGCTCCCTATCCAGTGGTGGGAGGACCGCTGGAAACACCATATATTTT
.	TRBV29-1	.	TRBJ2-7	CSVATLISSYEQYF	TGTAGCGTTGCAACCCTCATTAGCTCCTACGAGCAGTACTTC
TRBD1	TRBV5-6	once	TRBJ2-7	CASRGLGTGGYEQYF	TGTGCCAGCAGGGGACTCGGGACAGGGGGTTACGAGCAGTACTTC
TRBD2	TRBV7-2	once	TRBJ2-3	CASSSGLALGTDTQYF	TGTGCCAGCAGCTCCGGACTAGCGTTGGGCACAGATACGCAGTATTTT
.	TRBV14	.	TRBJ1-2	CASSHDRGLVRGYTF	TGTGCCAGCAGCCACGACCGGGGTCTAGTGAGGGGCTACACCTTC
TRBD1	TRBV27	.	TRBJ1-6	CASIRTGNSPLHF	TGTGCCAGCATTCGGACAGGCAATTCACCCCTCCACTTT
TRBD2	TRBV5-5	few	TRBJ2-7	CASSLGWGGEQYF	TGTGCCAGCAGCTTGGGTTGGGGAGGGGAGCAGTACTTC